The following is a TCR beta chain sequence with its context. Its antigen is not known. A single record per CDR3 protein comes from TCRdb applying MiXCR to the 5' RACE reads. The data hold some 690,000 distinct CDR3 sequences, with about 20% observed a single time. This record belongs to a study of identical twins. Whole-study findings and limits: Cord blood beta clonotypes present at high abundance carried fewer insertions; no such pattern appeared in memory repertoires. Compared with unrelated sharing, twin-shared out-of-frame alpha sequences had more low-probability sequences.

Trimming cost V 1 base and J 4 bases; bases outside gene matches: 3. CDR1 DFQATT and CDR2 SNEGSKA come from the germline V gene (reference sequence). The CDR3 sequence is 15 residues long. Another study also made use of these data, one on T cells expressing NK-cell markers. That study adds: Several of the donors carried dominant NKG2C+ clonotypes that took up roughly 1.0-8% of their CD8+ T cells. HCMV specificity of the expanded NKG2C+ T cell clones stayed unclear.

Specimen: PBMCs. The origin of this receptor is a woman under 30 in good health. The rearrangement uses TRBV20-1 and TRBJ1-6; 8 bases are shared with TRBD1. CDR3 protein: CSARVTGGYNSPLHF. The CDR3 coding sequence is TGCAGTGCTAGAGTCACAGGGGGGTATAATTCACCCCTCCACTTT.